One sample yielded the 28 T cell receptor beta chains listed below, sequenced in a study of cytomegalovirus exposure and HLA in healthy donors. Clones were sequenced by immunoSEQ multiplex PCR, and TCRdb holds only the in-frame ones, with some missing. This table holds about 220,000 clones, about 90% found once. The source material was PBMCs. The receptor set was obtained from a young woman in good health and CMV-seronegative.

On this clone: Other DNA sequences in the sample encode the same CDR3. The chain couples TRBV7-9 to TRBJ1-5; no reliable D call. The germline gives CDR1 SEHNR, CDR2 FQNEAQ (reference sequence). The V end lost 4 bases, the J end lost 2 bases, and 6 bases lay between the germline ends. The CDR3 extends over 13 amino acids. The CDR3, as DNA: TGTGCCAGCAGCTCGGGAGGCAATCAGCCCCAGCATTTT. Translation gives CASSSGGNQPQHF.

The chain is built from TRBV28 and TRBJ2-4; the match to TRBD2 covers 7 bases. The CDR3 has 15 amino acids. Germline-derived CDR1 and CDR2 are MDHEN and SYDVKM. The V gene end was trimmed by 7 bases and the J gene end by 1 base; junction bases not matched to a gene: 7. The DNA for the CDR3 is TGTGCCAGCACCTTGGGGGGGGAGGCCAAAAACATTCAGTACTTC. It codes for CASTLGGEAKNIQYF. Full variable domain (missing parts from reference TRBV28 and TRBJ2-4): DVKVTQSSRYLVKRTGEKVFLECVQDMDHENMFWYRQDPGLGLRLIYFSYDVKMKEKGDIPEGYSVSREKKERFSLILESASTNQTSMYLCASTLGGEAKNIQYFGAGTRLSVL.

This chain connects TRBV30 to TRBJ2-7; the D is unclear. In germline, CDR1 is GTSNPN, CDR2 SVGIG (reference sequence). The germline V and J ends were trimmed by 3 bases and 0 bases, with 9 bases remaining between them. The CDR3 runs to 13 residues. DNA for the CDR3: TGTGCCTGGAGCCTAGGCTCCTCCTACGAGCAGTACTTC. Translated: CAWSLGSSYEQYF.

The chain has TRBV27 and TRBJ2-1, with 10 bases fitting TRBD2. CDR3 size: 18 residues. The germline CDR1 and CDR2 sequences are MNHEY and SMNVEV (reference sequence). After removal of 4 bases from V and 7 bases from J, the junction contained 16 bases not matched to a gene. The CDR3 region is CASSSRASGSPDWNEQFF. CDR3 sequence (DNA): TGTGCCAGCAGTTCACGGGCTAGCGGGAGTCCCGACTGGAATGAGCAGTTCTTC.

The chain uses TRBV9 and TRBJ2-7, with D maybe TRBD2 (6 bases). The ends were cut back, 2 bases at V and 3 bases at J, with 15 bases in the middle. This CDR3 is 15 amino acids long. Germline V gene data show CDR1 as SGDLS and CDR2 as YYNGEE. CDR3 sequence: CASSVAGTDDYEQYF. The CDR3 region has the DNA TGTGCCAGCAGCGTCGCCGGGACTGATGACTACGAGCAGTACTTC. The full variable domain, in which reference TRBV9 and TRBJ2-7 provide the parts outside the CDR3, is DSGVTQTPKHLITATGQRVTLRCSPRSGDLSVYWYQQSLDQGLQFLIQYYNGEERAKGNILERFSAQQFPDLHSELNLSSLELGDSALYFCASSVAGTDDYEQYFGPGTRLTVT.

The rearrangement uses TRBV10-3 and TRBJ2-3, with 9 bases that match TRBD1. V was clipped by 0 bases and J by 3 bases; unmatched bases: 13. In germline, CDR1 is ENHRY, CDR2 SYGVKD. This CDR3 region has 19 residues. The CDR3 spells CAISESTAGTGWVTDTQYF. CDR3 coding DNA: TGTGCCATCAGTGAGTCGACGGCGGGGACAGGGTGGGTTACAGATACGCAGTATTTT.

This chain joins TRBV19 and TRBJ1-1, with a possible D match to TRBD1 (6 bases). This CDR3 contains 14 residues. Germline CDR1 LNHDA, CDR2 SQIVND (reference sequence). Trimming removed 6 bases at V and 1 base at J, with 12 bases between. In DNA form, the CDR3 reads TGTGCCAGTAGCCCAGCGGACAGGAACACTGAAGCTTTCTTT. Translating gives CASSPADRNTEAFF.

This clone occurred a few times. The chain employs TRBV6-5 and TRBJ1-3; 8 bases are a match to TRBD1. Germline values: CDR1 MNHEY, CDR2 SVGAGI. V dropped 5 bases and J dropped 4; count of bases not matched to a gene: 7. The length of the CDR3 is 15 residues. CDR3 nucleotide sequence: TGTGCCAGCAGTCCCGACAGGGGAATAGGAAACACCATATATTTT. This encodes CASSPDRGIGNTIYF.

The CDR3 is CACGRPGDGYTF. CDR3 nucleotides: TGTGCCTGTGGGAGGCCTGGGGATGGCTACACCTTC. This sequence joins TRBV30 and TRBJ1-2; unclear D gene. Looked up from germline, CDR1 is GTSNPN and CDR2 is SVGIG (reference sequence). The CDR3 length is 12 residues. Trimming shortened V by 6 bases and J by 6 bases, and 14 bases separated the two germline ends.

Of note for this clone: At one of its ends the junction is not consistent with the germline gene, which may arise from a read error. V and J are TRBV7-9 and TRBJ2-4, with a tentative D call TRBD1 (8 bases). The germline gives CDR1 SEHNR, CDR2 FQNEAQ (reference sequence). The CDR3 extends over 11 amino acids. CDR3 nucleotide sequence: TGTGCCAGCAGCTCCACAGGGGGGGGCCTCTTC. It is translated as CASSSTGGGLF.

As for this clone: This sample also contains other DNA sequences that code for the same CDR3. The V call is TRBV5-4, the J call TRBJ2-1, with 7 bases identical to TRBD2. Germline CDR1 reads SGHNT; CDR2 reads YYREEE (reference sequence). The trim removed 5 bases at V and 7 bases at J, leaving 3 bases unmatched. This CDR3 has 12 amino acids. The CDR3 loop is CASSFGGNEQFF. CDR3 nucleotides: TGTGCCAGCAGTTTCGGGGGGAATGAGCAGTTCTTC.

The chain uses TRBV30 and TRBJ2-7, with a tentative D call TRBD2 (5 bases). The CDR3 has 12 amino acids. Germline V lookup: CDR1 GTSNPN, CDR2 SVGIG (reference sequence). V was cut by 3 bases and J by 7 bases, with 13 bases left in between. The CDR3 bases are TGTGCCTGGAGCTACAATACGGGGGAGCAGTACTTC. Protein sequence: CAWSYNTGEQYF.

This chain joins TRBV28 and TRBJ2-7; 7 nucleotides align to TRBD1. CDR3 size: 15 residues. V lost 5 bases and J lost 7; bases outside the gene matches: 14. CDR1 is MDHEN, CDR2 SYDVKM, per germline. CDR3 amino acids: CASSNGDSRGREQYF. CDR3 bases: TGTGCCAGCAGTAACGGGGACAGCCGGGGTCGGGAGCAGTACTTC.

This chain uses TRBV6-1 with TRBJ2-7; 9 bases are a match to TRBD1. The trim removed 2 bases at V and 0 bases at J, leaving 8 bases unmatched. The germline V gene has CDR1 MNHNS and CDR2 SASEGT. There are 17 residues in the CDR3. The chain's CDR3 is CASSERTGVYISYEQYF. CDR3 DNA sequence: TGTGCCAGCAGTGAACGGACAGGGGTCTACATCTCCTACGAGCAGTACTTC.

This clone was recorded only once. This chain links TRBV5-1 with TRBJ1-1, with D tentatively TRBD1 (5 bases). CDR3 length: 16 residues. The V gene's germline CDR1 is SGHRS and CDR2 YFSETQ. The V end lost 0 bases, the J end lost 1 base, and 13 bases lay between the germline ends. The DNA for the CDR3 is TGCGCCAGCAGCTTGGCCCTACACGACAGGAACACTGAAGCTTTCTTT. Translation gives CASSLALHDRNTEAFF.

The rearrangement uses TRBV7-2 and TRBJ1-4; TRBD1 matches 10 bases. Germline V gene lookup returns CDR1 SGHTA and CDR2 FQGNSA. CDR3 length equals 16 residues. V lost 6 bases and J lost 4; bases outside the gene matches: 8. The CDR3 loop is CASRSEDRGFNEKLFF. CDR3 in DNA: TGTGCCAGCAGATCCGAGGACAGGGGGTTTAATGAAAAACTGTTTTTT.

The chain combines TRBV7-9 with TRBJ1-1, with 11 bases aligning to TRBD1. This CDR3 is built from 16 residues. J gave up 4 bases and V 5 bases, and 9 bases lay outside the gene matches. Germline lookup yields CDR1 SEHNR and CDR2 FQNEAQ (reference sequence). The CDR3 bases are TGTGCCAGCAGCCGACCGATAGGACAGGGGGCCACTGAAGCTTTCTTT. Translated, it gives CASSRPIGQGATEAFF. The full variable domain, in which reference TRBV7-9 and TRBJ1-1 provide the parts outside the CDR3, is DTGVSQNPRHKITKRGQNVTFRCDPISEHNRLYWYRQTLGQGPEFLTYFQNEAQLEKSRLLSDRFSAERPKGSFSTLEIQRTEQGDSAMYLCASSRPIGQGATEAFFGQGTRLTVV.

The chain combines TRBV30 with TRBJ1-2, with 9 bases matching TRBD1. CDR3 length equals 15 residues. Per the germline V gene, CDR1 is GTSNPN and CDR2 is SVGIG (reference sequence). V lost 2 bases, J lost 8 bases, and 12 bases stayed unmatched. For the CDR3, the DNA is TGTGCCTGGAGTCCCCCGGGACAGGGCCGTAACGGCTACACCTTC. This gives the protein CAWSPPGQGRNGYTF.

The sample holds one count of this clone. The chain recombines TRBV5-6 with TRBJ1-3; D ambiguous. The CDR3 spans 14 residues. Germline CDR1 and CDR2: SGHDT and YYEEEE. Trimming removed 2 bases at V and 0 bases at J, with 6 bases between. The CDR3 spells CASSLSFSGNTIYF. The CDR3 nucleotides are TGTGCCAGCAGCTTATCCTTCTCTGGAAACACCATATATTTT.

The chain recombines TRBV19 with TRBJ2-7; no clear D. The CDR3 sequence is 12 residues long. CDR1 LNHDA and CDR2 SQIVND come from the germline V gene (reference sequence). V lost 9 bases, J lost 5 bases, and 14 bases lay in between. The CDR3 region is CARRRDGDEQYF. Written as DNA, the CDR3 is TGTGCCAGGCGAAGAGATGGAGACGAGCAGTACTTC.

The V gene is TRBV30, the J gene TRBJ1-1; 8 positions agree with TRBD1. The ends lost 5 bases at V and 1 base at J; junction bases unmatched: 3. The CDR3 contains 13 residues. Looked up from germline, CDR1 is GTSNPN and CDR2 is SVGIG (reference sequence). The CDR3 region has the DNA TGTGCCTGGGGGACAGGATCGAACACTGAAGCTTTCTTT. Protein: CAWGTGSNTEAFF.

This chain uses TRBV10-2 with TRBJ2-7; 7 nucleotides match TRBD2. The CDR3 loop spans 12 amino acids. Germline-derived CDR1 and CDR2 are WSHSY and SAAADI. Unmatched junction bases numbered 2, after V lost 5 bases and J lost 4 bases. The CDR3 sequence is CASSPGLYEQYF. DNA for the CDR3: TGCGCCAGCAGTCCGGGACTATACGAGCAGTACTTC.

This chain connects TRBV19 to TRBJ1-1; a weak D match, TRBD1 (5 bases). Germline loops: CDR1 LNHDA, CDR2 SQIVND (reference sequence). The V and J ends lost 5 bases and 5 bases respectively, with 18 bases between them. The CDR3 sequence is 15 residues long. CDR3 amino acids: CASSPRVGGGTEAFF. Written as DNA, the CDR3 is TGTGCCAGTAGTCCAAGGGTTGGCGGGGGGACTGAAGCTTTCTTT.

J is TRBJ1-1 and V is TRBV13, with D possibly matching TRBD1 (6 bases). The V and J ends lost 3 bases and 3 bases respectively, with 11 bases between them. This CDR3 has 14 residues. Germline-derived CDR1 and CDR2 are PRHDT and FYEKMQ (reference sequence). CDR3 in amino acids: CASSFQGIHTEAFF. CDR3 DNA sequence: TGTGCCAGCAGCTTCCAGGGGATTCACACTGAAGCTTTCTTT.

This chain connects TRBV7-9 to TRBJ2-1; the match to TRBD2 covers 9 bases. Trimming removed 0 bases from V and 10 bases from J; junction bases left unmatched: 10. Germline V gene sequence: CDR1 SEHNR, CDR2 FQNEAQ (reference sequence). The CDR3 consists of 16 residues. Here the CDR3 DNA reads TGTGCCAGCAGCTTAGCTCGTGCGGGAGGGTTGTGGGAGCAGTTCTTC. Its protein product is CASSLARAGGLWEQFF.

The CDR3 is CASLGTVNTEAFF. CDR3 nucleotides: TGTGCCAGCCTCGGGACAGTGAACACTGAAGCTTTCTTT. The chain combines TRBV19 with TRBJ1-1, with 7 bases aligning to TRBD1. This CDR3 spans 13 amino acids. Looked up from germline, CDR1 is LNHDA and CDR2 is SQIVND (reference sequence). Germline trimming cut 9 bases from V and 0 bases from J; bases unmatched to any gene: 4.

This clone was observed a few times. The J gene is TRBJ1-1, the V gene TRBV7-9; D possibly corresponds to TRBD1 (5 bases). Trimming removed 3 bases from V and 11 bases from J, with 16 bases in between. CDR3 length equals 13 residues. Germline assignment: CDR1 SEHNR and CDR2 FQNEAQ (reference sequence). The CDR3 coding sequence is TGTGCCAGCAGCTTCCAGGGAACGGGCGTCGCTTTCTTT. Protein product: CASSFQGTGVAFF.

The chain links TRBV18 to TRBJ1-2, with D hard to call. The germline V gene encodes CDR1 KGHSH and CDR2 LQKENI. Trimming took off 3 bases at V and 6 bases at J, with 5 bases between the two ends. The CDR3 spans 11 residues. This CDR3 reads CASSPTHGYTF. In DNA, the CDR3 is TGTGCCAGCTCACCGACTCATGGCTACACCTTC.